This TCR beta chain is drawn from a study of blood T cell repertoires in COVID-19 (dated by TCRdb to the early 2020s). Turning to the overall study: The collaborator samples originated in the United States, Italy and Spain and spanned the acute and convalescent phases of COVID-19. Deeply sampled blood TCRbeta repertoires from subjects exposed to, actively infected with, or recovered from COVID-19 were included in the dataset. The repertoires were released in a freely available public database meant as a resource for research on the immune response to SARS-CoV-2. The samples were drawn from the first 160 participants of the ongoing ImmuneRACE study and from under 1,500 subjects provided by 6 global collaborators. The material from the prospective study consisted of cDNA or gDNA derived from T cells, B-cell-depleted T cells, or PBMCs. A de-identified subject ID, COVID-19 status, age in years and sex were almost always included in the sample metadata. Where available, HLA class I and class II types were taken from metadata supplied by the sample provider and were not determined by assay-based typing. Summary of the overall study and its limitations: Clinical and demographic metadata were provided uncurated, with the amount varying by source and participant.

This clone occurred a few times. Its specific antigen is unknown. Base quality data are lacking; no much larger clone is found one base away. The immunoSEQ Assay, a bias-controlled multiplex PCR, was used to amplify TCRbeta CDR3 regions from genomic DNA. Processing in the source paper ran as follows. Nucleated cell counts per sample were estimated from amplification of reference gene primers within the assay. To quantify the absolute abundance of each unique TCRbeta CDR3 rearrangement, sequence reads were collapsed and filtered. Productive Simpson clonality was computed per sample as the square root of Simpson's diversity index over productive rearrangements. TCRdb stores this immuneACCESS table with in-frame sequences only. Part of the clones is absent; in the studies checked, under half of the shortfall reflects unresolved V genes, and no reason is known for the rest. The V and J calls and clone size are taken from that table; D and trimming were inferred from the DNA. The sample table records about 62,000 clones; 76% of these occur just once. The ten largest clones capture about 6% of the sample.

Each collaborating institution followed its own protocols to collect whole blood in K2EDTA tubes. Collaborator samples were shipped for TCRbeta analysis as frozen whole blood, isolated PBMCs, or DNA extracted from either sample type. This clonotype originated in a woman aged 50 to 60 with active or convalescent COVID-19. Sequencing was carried out using peripheral blood.

The sequenced DNA: TGTGCCAGCAGCCTGCTAGCGACAAGCACAGATACGCAGTATTTT. Its coded protein is CASSLLATSTDTQYF. The chain employs TRBV11-2 and TRBJ2-3, and the D gene may be TRBD2, 6 bases matching. At the junction V is shortened by 5 bases and J by 0 bases, with 12 bases in between. CDR3 length: 15 amino acids, cysteine to phenylalanine. The retained sequence is limited to the CDR3, 45 bases, with the frame set at the first base. The germline V gene encodes CDR1 SGHAT and CDR2 FQNNGV.